The 21 T cell receptor beta chains presented below share a single source sample, sequenced in a study of blood T cell repertoires in COVID-19. TCRdb's table, derived via immunoSEQ multiplex PCR, lists solely in-frame clones and lacks some. The sample contains 300,000 to 400,000 clones, approximately 81% of which appear only once. The material sequenced was PBMCs or T cells enriched from blood (not recorded which). These receptors originate from a woman in her thirties who had been exposed to COVID-19.

The chain is built from TRBV4-2 and TRBJ1-2, with D tentatively TRBD1 (5 bases). This CDR3 contains 13 residues. V was trimmed by 0 bases and J by 3 bases, leaving 5 bases between them. The germline V gene has CDR1 LGHNA and CDR2 YNFKEQ. The CDR3: CASSQDRDYGYTF. For the CDR3, the DNA is TGTGCCAGCAGCCAAGACAGGGACTATGGCTACACCTTC.

The chain employs TRBV27 and TRBJ2-2; 7 bases fit TRBD2. This CDR3 comprises 13 residues. CDR1 and CDR2 (germline): MNHEY, SMNVEV (reference sequence). The CDR3 loop is CVSSGVYTGELFF. CDR3 nucleotide sequence: TGTGTCTCGAGCGGGGTATACACCGGGGAGCTGTTTTTT.

The chain couples TRBV3-1 (or the pseudogene TRBV3-2) to TRBJ2-7; 7 bases align to TRBD1. Unmatched junction bases numbered 5, after V lost 0 bases and J lost 3 bases. Germline V gene lookup returns CDR1 LGHDT and CDR2 YNNKEL (reference sequence). The CDR3 covers 15 residues. CDR3 residues: CASSQEWDRNYEQYF. The CDR3 bases are TGTGCCAGCAGCCAAGAATGGGACAGAAACTACGAGCAGTACTTC.

V usage is TRBV4-1 and J usage is TRBJ2-5; TRBD1 is a possible D gene (6 bases). CDR3 length: 14 residues. Germline V gene sequence: CDR1 MGHRA, CDR2 YSYEKL. Trimming cost V 4 bases and J 4 bases, with 13 bases left between them. The CDR3 protein is CASSPYREGETQYF. CDR3 nucleotide sequence: TGCGCCAGCAGCCCTTACAGGGAAGGAGAGACCCAGTACTTC.

The rearrangement links TRBV29-1 to TRBJ2-7; possible D gene TRBD1, 5 bases. Germline assignment: CDR1 SQVTM and CDR2 ANQGSEA. Trimming took 4 bases from V and 2 from J, leaving 12 bases between them. The length of the CDR3 is 13 residues. CDR3 amino acids: CSVVSGSPYEQYF. The CDR3 bases are TGCAGCGTTGTATCAGGGTCACCCTACGAGCAGTACTTC.

This chain joins TRBV10-3 and TRBJ1-3; 7 bases line up with TRBD1. Germline CDR1 and CDR2: ENHRY and SYGVKD. Trimming at V came to 11 bases and at J to 3 bases, leaving 13 bases not matched to a gene. CDR3 length equals 15 residues. The CDR3 DNA is TGTGCCGCCGCGACAGGGATGCGTTTTGGAAACACCATATATTTT. The encoded protein is CAAATGMRFGNTIYF.

The chain is built from TRBV1 and TRBJ2-5; the DNA was not used to check the table's D call, TRBD2. TRBV1 is a recognized pseudogene. The CDR3 is 16 residues long. The CDR3 reads CTSSQDGSGEQETQYF. The DNA of the CDR3 is TGCACCAGCAGCCAAGACGGTAGCGGCGAACAAGAGACCCAGTACTTC.

The chain combines TRBV3-1 (or the pseudogene TRBV3-2) with TRBJ2-7; D may be TRBD1 (6 bases). CDR1 is LGHDT and CDR2 is YNNKEL in the germline V gene (reference sequence). There are 15 residues in the CDR3. Trimming left V 4 bases short and J 1 base short, with 14 bases between. The DNA for the CDR3 is TGTGCCAGCAGCCCCGTACCCGGACAGTCCTACGAGCAGTACTTC. It is translated as CASSPVPGQSYEQYF.

The J gene is TRBJ1-5, the V gene TRBV7-8, with D perhaps matching TRBD1 (5 bases). Germline V gene data show CDR1 as SGHVS and CDR2 as FQNEAQ. The length of the CDR3 is 16 residues. Deletions cut 7 bases from V and 0 bases from J, with 16 bases between. CDR3 bases: TGTGCCAGCAACCCTGACAGATTTTATAGCAATCAGCCCCAGCATTTT. Protein sequence: CASNPDRFYSNQPQHF.

The chain joins TRBV11-3 to TRBJ2-2; unclear D gene. The CDR3 length is 11 residues. V lost 2 bases to trimming and J lost 7 bases, with 2 bases between them. Germline CDR1 is SGHNT and CDR2 is YENEEA. DNA of the CDR3: TGTGCCAGCAGCTTACGCGGGGAGCTGTTTTTT. Translating gives CASSLRGELFF.

The V and J genes are TRBV21-1 and TRBJ2-7; no DNA check was done on the table's D call, TRBD1. TRBV21-1 is tagged as a pseudogene. The CDR3 covers 14 residues. The CDR3 loop is CASSKDRTGPEQYF. CDR3 DNA sequence: TGTGCCAGCAGCAAAGATAGGACAGGACCCGAGCAGTACTTC.

This rearrangement joins TRBV9 to TRBJ2-5; maybe TRBD2 (5 bases). This CDR3 contains 15 residues. Germline-derived CDR1 and CDR2 are SGDLS and YYNGEE. V lost 2 bases and J lost 2, with 13 bases in between. The CDR3 sequence is CASSVAGWLQETQYF. As DNA, the CDR3 is TGTGCCAGCAGCGTCGCGGGCTGGTTGCAAGAGACCCAGTACTTC.

The chain links TRBV6-4 to TRBJ2-1; D perhaps matches TRBD2 (5 bases). There are 15 residues in the CDR3. The V end lost 3 bases, the J end lost 0 bases, and 9 bases lay between the germline ends. Per the germline V gene, CDR1 is MRHNA and CDR2 is SNTAGT. The CDR3 loop is CASSENSGSYNEQFF. DNA for the CDR3: TGTGCCAGCAGTGAAAACAGCGGCTCCTACAATGAGCAGTTCTTC.

The chain links TRBV4-1 to TRBJ2-2, with D perhaps TRBD1 (5 bases). Germline assignment: CDR1 MGHRA and CDR2 YSYEKL. The V end lost 7 bases, the J end lost 4 bases, and 16 bases lay between the germline ends. The CDR3 is 15 amino acids. CDR3 sequence (DNA): TGCGCCAGCAATCCCGCAGGGTCGGGCACCGGGGAGCTGTTTTTT. Its protein is CASNPAGSGTGELFF.

This chain joins TRBV4-1 and TRBJ2-2; TRBD2 aligns across 7 bases. The J segment lost 0 bases and the V segment lost 2 bases, leaving 6 bases of the junction unmatched. Germline CDR1 is MGHRA and CDR2 is YSYEKL. The CDR3 sequence is 17 residues long. The CDR3 coding sequence is TGCGCCAGCAGCCAACGACCTAGCGGACCGAACACCGGGGAGCTGTTTTTT. This gives the protein CASSQRPSGPNTGELFF.

The rearrangement uses TRBV7-2 and TRBJ1-1, with TRBD1 matching 7 bases. Trimming at V came to 4 bases and at J to 7 bases, leaving 9 bases not matched to a gene. Germline CDR1 and CDR2: SGHTA and FQGNSA. The CDR3 totals 14 residues. The CDR3 nucleotides are TGTGCCAGCAGCTCAAGACAGGGTGGGGTTGAAGCTTTCTTT. Its translation: CASSSRQGGVEAFF.

This clone was seen once. The V gene is TRBV9, the J gene TRBJ2-7; D uncertain. Germline-derived CDR1 and CDR2 are SGDLS and YYNGEE. The V and J ends lost 4 bases and 4 bases respectively, with 15 bases between them. The CDR3 contains 14 residues. The CDR3 is CASSPEETGYEQYF. The DNA for the CDR3 is TGTGCCAGCAGCCCCGAAGAGACCGGGTACGAGCAGTACTTC.

V is TRBV9 and J is TRBJ1-4; 10 bases are shared with TRBD1. After removal of 4 bases from V and 4 bases from J, the junction contained 4 bases not matched to a gene. This CDR3 spans 15 amino acids. Per germline, CDR1 SGDLS and CDR2 YYNGEE. The CDR3 here is CASSSGQGGNEKLFF. The CDR3 DNA reads as TGTGCCAGCAGCTCAGGACAGGGGGGTAATGAAAAACTGTTTTTT.

The genes are TRBV5-1 and TRBJ2-1; 11 bases match TRBD2. J gave up 0 bases and V 1 base, and 6 bases lay outside the gene matches. The CDR3 is made up of 18 amino acids. Germline V gene sequence: CDR1 SGHRS, CDR2 YFSETQ. CDR3 sequence (DNA): TGCGCCAGCAGCTTGCTGCTAGCGGGGGGCAGCTCCTACAATGAGCAGTTCTTC. This encodes CASSLLLAGGSSYNEQFF.

V usage is TRBV7-3 and J usage is TRBJ2-3; maybe TRBD2 (6 bases). V was shortened by 5 bases and J by 3 bases, with 15 bases between the two germline ends. CDR3 length equals 15 residues. CDR1 is SGHTA, CDR2 FQGTGA, per germline. CDR3 nucleotide sequence: TGTGCCAGCAGCGTTGGGACCGGGGGAACAGATACGCAGTATTTT. Translated: CASSVGTGGTDTQYF.

In DNA form, the CDR3 reads TGTGCCAGCAGGCGGAGACAGGGTGGTTACAATGAGCAGTTCTTC. Encoded protein: CASRRRQGGYNEQFF. The chain links TRBV28 to TRBJ2-1; 7 nucleotides match TRBD1. The germline gives CDR1 MDHEN, CDR2 SYDVKM. V lost 6 bases, J lost 4 bases, and 9 bases stayed unmatched. This CDR3 spans 15 amino acids.